What follows are 2 T cell receptor beta chains derived from one specimen sequenced in a study of T-cell memory formation after mild COVID-19. MiXCR was run by TCRdb on the 5' RACE reads, yielding one entry per CDR3 protein. The table records about 270,000 distinct CDR3 sequences, approximately 19% of them present only once. The sample comprised PBMCs or a T cell subset sorted from them (not recorded which). The receptors come from a man between 18 and 29 years old who had mild COVID-19 (a few samples of this study predate the infection). Cell type and time point are not known.

The chain is built from TRBV7-9 and TRBJ1-1, with D tentatively TRBD1 (6 bases). Germline loops: CDR1 SEHNR, CDR2 FQNEAQ (reference sequence). The V gene lost 4 bases and the J gene lost 1 base, with 13 bases spanning the gap. The CDR3 runs 15 residues. The CDR3 loop is CASSSTGFRNTEAFF. CDR3 bases: TGTGCCAGCAGCTCCACAGGGTTTCGGAACACTGAAGCTTTCTTT. Full variable domain (missing parts from reference TRBV7-9 and TRBJ1-1): DTGVSQNPRHKITKRGQNVTFRCDPISEHNRLYWYRQTLGQGPEFLTYFQNEAQLEKSRLLSDRFSAERPKGSFSTLEIQRTEQGDSAMYLCASSSTGFRNTEAFFGQGTRLTVV.

This clonotype was observed a handful of times. V is TRBV10-3 and J is TRBJ2-2, with D possibly TRBD1 on 6 matching bases. CDR1 is ENHRY, CDR2 SYGVKD, per germline. With 3 bases removed from V and 5 bases from J, the gap between germline ends came to 13 bases. This CDR3 has 15 amino acids. The CDR3 DNA reads as TGTGCCATCAGTGACGTACAGGGTCGTACCGGGGAGCTGTTTTTT. Its protein product is CAISDVQGRTGELFF.